Following are 15 T cell receptor beta chains from one sample sequenced in a study of identical twins. MiXCR, applied by TCRdb to the 5' RACE reads, yields one record per CDR3 protein. The repertoire holds about 790,000 distinct CDR3 sequences, 18% seen once, with under 15% in the top ten. The same sample was also used in a study of T cells expressing NK-cell markers.

The sequenced sample consisted of PBMCs. The receptor set was obtained from a young woman in good health.

The chain uses TRBV20-1 and TRBJ2-3, with D uncertain. Deletions cut 0 bases from V and 9 bases from J, with 7 bases between. This CDR3 contains 11 residues. From germline, CDR1 is DFQATT and CDR2 SNEGSKA (reference sequence). The CDR3 spells CSARDFLTQYF. CDR3 nucleotides: TGCAGTGCTAGAGATTTCCTCACGCAGTATTTT.

This clonotype was detected many times. The gene calls are TRBV10-1 and TRBJ1-1, with D hard to call. Trimming stripped 3 bases from V and 3 bases from J, with 5 bases between. The length of the CDR3 is 12 residues. CDR1 is WNHNN, CDR2 SYGVQD, per germline (reference sequence). The CDR3 DNA is TGCGCCAGCAGTGATCGGGACACTGAAGCTTTCTTT. Protein product: CASSDRDTEAFF.

This clonotype was counted a few times. V gene TRBV20-1 combines with J gene TRBJ2-3, with 9 bases identical to TRBD2. The germline CDR1 and CDR2 sequences are DFQATT and SNEGSKA (reference sequence). There are 16 residues in the CDR3. V lost 5 bases, J lost 2 bases, and 11 bases stayed unmatched. CDR3 region: CSALRAAGGNTDTQYF. In nucleotides, the CDR3 is TGCAGTGCTCTCCGAGCAGCGGGGGGAAACACAGATACGCAGTATTTT.

The V call is TRBV6-4, the J call TRBJ2-5; D possibly uses TRBD1 or TRBD2 (5 bases each). This CDR3 contains 17 residues. The germline V and J ends were trimmed by 4 bases and 2 bases, with 20 bases remaining between them. CDR1 and CDR2 from the germline V gene are MRHNA and SNTAGT. Here the CDR3 DNA reads TGTGCCAGCAGTGCCTCACACCTAACTAGGGGACAAGAGACCCAGTACTTC. The encoded protein is CASSASHLTRGQETQYF.

The chain links TRBV7-2 to TRBJ2-7; TRBD2 matches at 9 bases. Looked up from germline, CDR1 is SGHTA and CDR2 is FQGNSA. The trim removed 1 base at V and 4 bases at J, leaving 5 bases unmatched. This CDR3 comprises 15 residues. CDR3 in amino acids: CASSLVVAGVYEQYF. The CDR3 DNA follows: TGTGCCAGCAGCTTAGTAGTAGCGGGAGTGTACGAGCAGTACTTC.

The table lists this clonotype with a few counts. The chain employs TRBV29-1 and TRBJ2-3, with D unresolved. The CDR3 runs 12 residues. V lost 1 base to trimming and J lost 2 bases, with 4 bases between them. Germline CDR1 is SQVTM and CDR2 is ANQGSEA. CDR3 DNA sequence: TGCAGCGTTGAAGGGGTCACAGATACGCAGTATTTT. It encodes CSVEGVTDTQYF.

This chain joins TRBV19 and TRBJ1-1; D may be TRBD1 (6 bases). The CDR3 is 14 amino acids. Per germline, CDR1 LNHDA and CDR2 SQIVND (reference sequence). V gave up 6 bases and J gave up 6 bases, with 17 bases separating them. Written as DNA, the CDR3 is TGTGCCAGTAGCCTTCCAACAGGGTCGGCTGAAGCTTTCTTT. It specifies CASSLPTGSAEAFF.

The rearrangement links TRBV9 to TRBJ2-5; 10 bases agree with TRBD2. The CDR3 covers 15 residues. J lost 5 bases, V lost 3 bases, and 7 bases had no gene match. Germline CDR1 is SGDLS and CDR2 is YYNGEE. The DNA of the CDR3 is TGTGCCAGCAGCGCCCGCAGCGGGAGGGGGGAGACCCAGTACTTC. This sequence encodes CASSARSGRGETQYF.

The CDR3 DNA follows: TGTGCCAGCAGGCTATCAGGAGCCTACAGAAACAATGAGCAGTTCTTC. This codes for CASRLSGAYRNNEQFF. This sequence joins TRBV6-1 and TRBJ2-1; D gene ambiguous. The CDR3 has 16 amino acids. V was cut by 6 bases and J by 5 bases, with 20 bases left in between. CDR1 MNHNS and CDR2 SASEGT come from the germline V gene.

This clonotype was detected a few times. The rearrangement joins TRBV9 to TRBJ2-5, with 7 bases lining up with TRBD2. This CDR3 comprises 16 residues. Trimming took 6 bases from V and 5 from J; bases not matched to a gene: 16. Germline V gene lookup returns CDR1 SGDLS and CDR2 YYNGEE. In DNA form, the CDR3 reads TGTGCCAGCAATCAGCGGGGAGGGGATTTTATGGAGACCCAGTACTTC. Protein product: CASNQRGGDFMETQYF. Full variable domain (remainder filled in from reference TRBV9 and TRBJ2-5): DSGVTQTPKHLITATGQRVTLRCSPRSGDLSVYWYQQSLDQGLQFLIQYYNGEERAKGNILERFSAQQFPDLHSELNLSSLELGDSALYFCASNQRGGDFMETQYFGPGTRLLVL.

The rearrangement links TRBV5-1 to TRBJ1-1; a weak D match, TRBD1 (5 bases). V lost 4 bases, J lost 2 bases, and 15 bases lay in between. CDR3 length: 15 residues. Germline assignment: CDR1 SGHRS and CDR2 YFSETQ. CDR3 sequence: CASSPEGRVNTEAFF. The CDR3 DNA sequence: TGCGCCAGCAGCCCCGAGGGGAGGGTTAACACTGAAGCTTTCTTT. The complete variable domain, with remaining parts taken from reference TRBV5-1 and TRBJ1-1, reads KAGVTQTPRYLIKTRGQQVTLSCSPISGHRSVSWYQQTPGQGLQFLFEYFSETQRNKGNFPGRFSGRQFSNSRSEMNVSTLELGDSALYLCASSPEGRVNTEAFFGQGTRLTVV.

The V and J genes are TRBV3-1 and TRBJ2-3, with D uncertain. The V and J ends lost 2 bases and 4 bases respectively, with 10 bases between them. CDR3 length equals 14 residues. Germline V gene lookup returns CDR1 LGHDT and CDR2 YNNKEL (reference sequence). The CDR3 here is CASSQLLGSDTQYF. The CDR3 region has the DNA TGTGCCAGCAGCCAACTATTAGGATCAGATACGCAGTATTTT.

This clonotype was counted between two and nine times. CDR3 region: CASSPRTSGKYEQYF. The CDR3 DNA sequence: TGTGCCAGCAGTCCCCGGACTAGCGGAAAATACGAGCAGTACTTC. The chain has TRBV6-1 and TRBJ2-7; 10 nucleotides agree with TRBD2. Germline V gives CDR1 MNHNS, CDR2 SASEGT. This CDR3 region has 15 residues. Trimming at V came to 5 bases and at J to 4 bases, leaving 8 bases not matched to a gene.

This clonotype has more than one count but fewer than ten. This chain joins TRBV27 and TRBJ2-7; 11 nucleotides agree with TRBD2. Germline-derived CDR1 and CDR2 are MNHEY and SMNVEV (reference sequence). There are 14 residues in the CDR3. Germline trimming cut 4 bases from V and 6 bases from J; bases unmatched to any gene: 5. The CDR3 region is CASSWGLAESEQYF. CDR3 in DNA: TGTGCCAGCAGTTGGGGACTAGCGGAGTCCGAGCAGTACTTC.

The rearrangement links TRBV7-3 to TRBJ2-3; D remains ambiguous. The CDR3 totals 13 residues. Germline V gives CDR1 SGHTA, CDR2 FQGTGA. Between the trimmed V and J ends, which lost 0 bases and 4 bases, there was a span of 5 bases. The CDR3 loop is CASSLTIADTQYF. CDR3 DNA: TGTGCCAGCAGCTTAACTATAGCAGATACGCAGTATTTT. Filled out from reference TRBV7-3 and TRBJ2-3, the complete variable domain reads GAGVSQTPSNKVTEKGKYVELRCDPISGHTALYWYRQSLGQGPEFLIYFQGTGAADDSGLPNDRFFAVRPEGSVSTLKIQRTERGDSAVYLCASSLTIADTQYFGPGTRLTVL.